This T cell receptor beta chain was observed in a study of T-cell memory formation after mild COVID-19. Study overall: The study found TCR clusters largely donor specific.

Trimming left V 8 bases short and J 2 bases short, with 9 bases between. CDR1 MDHEN and CDR2 SYDVKM come from the germline V gene. The CDR3 runs to 12 residues. In its sample, this clonotype was seen a few times. Constant-segment-primed 5'RACE gave TCR alpha and TCR beta cDNA libraries with sample barcodes and UMIs. TCRdb passed the 5' RACE reads through MiXCR, listing each CDR3 protein once. Of a few hundred thousand distinct CDR3 sequences in the sample, about 17% were seen once. Sequencing input: PBMCs or a T cell subset sorted from them (not recorded which). This TCR was recovered from a man between 18 and 35 years old who had mild COVID-19 (a few samples of this study predate the infection). Cell type and time point are not known. The rearrangement links TRBV28 to TRBJ2-5; no reliable D call. This CDR3 reads CASARPQETQYF. DNA of the CDR3: TGTGCCAGCGCGCGGCCTCAAGAGACCCAGTACTTC.